These T cell receptor beta chains were read from a single sample in a study of blood T cell repertoires in COVID-19. Data came from immunoSEQ multiplex PCR; TCRdb stores just in-frame clones and leaves some out. The top ten clones hold 1.5% to 2% of a sample with 150,000 or so clones, 60% to 75% of them seen once. The specimen was peripheral blood. These receptors were obtained from a woman aged 70-85 years with acute or convalescent COVID-19. Both conserved end residues are part of each CDR3. A D gene is named only where the DNA matches it firmly. Rows may omit the clone size; those that give it use once, few, many or a size class.

CDR3 DNA | CDR3 protein | D gene | J gene | V gene | clone size
TGTGCCATCAGTGACTATAGTTCCGGGGAGCTGTTTTTT | CAISDYSSGELFF | NA | TRBJ2-2 | TRBV10-3 | once
TGTGCCAGCAGCTTAGGGAACAGGGCGGCCAATGAGCAGTTCTTC | CASSLGNRAANEQFF | NA | TRBJ2-1 | TRBV7-9 | NA
TGTGCCAGCAGCGTAGTAGCGGGAGTTGCCTACAATGAGCAGTTCTTC | CASSVVAGVAYNEQFF | TRBD2 | TRBJ2-1 | TRBV9 | NA
TGTGCCACCAGCAGAGACCTTAGGCGGGGAGGCCCCAATCAGCCCCAGCATTTT | CATSRDLRRGGPNQPQHF | NA | TRBJ1-5 | TRBV15 | NA
TGTGCCAGTAGATCAGGGGCCAACGTCCTGACTTTC | CASRSGANVLTF | NA | TRBJ2-6 | TRBV19 | few
TGCGCCAGCAGCTTGGGTTCGGGTTCACCCCTCCACTTT | CASSLGSGSPLHF | NA | TRBJ1-6 | TRBV5-1 | NA
TGTGCCAGCAGTTTACTCTGGCGGGAGGGGAATGAGCAGTTCTTC | CASSLLWREGNEQFF | TRBD2 | TRBJ2-1 | TRBV6-5 | NA
TGTGCCAGCAGTATACAGGAAAGGGCTATTGAAAAACTGTTTTTT | CASSIQERAIEKLFF | NA | TRBJ1-4 | TRBV2 | once
TGTGCCAGCAGTCTAACCAACTATGGCTACACCTTC | CASSLTNYGYTF | NA | TRBJ1-2 | TRBV28 | NA
TGCGCCAGCAGCCACGGACAGGGTTGGGAAGAAAAACTGTTTTTT | CASSHGQGWEEKLFF | TRBD1 | TRBJ1-4 | TRBV5-1 | NA